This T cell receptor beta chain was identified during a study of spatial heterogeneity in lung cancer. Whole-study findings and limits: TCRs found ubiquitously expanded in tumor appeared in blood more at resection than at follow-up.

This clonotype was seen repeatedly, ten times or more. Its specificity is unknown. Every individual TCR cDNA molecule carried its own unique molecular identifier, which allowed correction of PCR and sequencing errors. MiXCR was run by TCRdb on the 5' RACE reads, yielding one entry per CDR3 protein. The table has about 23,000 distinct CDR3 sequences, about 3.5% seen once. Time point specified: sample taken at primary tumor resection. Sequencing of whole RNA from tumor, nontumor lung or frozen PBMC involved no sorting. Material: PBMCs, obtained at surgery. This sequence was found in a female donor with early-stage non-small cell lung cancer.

The CDR3 DNA reads TGTGCCAGCAGCCCCGCGGGACGAGGGGAGACCCAGTACTTC. This codes for CASSPAGRGETQYF. The genes are TRBV28 and TRBJ2-5, with D tentatively TRBD2 (6 bases). V dropped 6 bases and J dropped 5 bases, with 16 bases sitting between them. This CDR3 comprises 14 residues. Germline V gene data show CDR1 as MDHEN and CDR2 as SYDVKM.